Listed here are 3 T cell receptor beta chains from one sample, sequenced in a study of beta chain features in type 1 diabetes. Their recognized antigens are unknown. Study-wide results and limits: Moderate but significant shortening of TCRB CDR3s was recorded in all four CD4+ subsets from Type 1 diabetes patients.

Investigators reverse transcribed all isolated RNA, so they sequenced expressed TCRB transcripts. Repertoires were generated with immunoSEQ multiplex PCR, while TCRdb's copy carries only in-frame clones and drops some. The sample has fewer than 400,000 clones, around 9.7% seen once; the top ten hold around 1%. Input material: central memory CD4+ T cells from blood. These receptors all stem from a man in his thirties or forties with type 1 diabetes.

This clone turned up a few times. This chain links TRBV7-2 with TRBJ2-2; no firm D call. V gave up 0 bases and J gave up 6 bases, with 8 bases separating them. The germline gives CDR1 SGHTA, CDR2 FQGNSA. CDR3 length equals 14 residues. CDR3 bases: TGTGCCAGCAGCTTAGCGGGGATTGCCGGGGAGCTGTTTTTT. This translates into CASSLAGIAGELFF.

This chain uses TRBV5-6 with TRBJ1-2; D is unclear. This CDR3 has 16 amino acids. Germline values: CDR1 SGHDT, CDR2 YYEEEE. V lost 2 bases and J 2 bases, leaving 16 bases between the germline ends. DNA of the CDR3: TGTGCCAGCAGCTTCCTGCGGACCTTGAGGAACTATGGCTACACCTTC. Its translation is CASSFLRTLRNYGYTF. Complete variable domain (other parts from reference TRBV5-6 and TRBJ1-2): DAGVTQSPTHLIKTRGQQVTLRCSPKSGHDTVSWYQQALGQGPQFIFQYYEEEERQRGNFPDRFSGHQFPNYSSELNVNALLLGDSALYLCASSFLRTLRNYGYTFGSGTRLTVV.

This clone showed up just a few times. An end of the junction does not agree with germline; a read error may underlie this. This rearrangement joins TRBV7-8 to TRBJ2-5; 12 nucleotides agree with TRBD2. This CDR3 comprises 18 residues. The germline gives CDR1 SGHVS, CDR2 FQNEAQ. CDR3 nucleotides: TGTGCTAGCAGCGTCGGACTAGCGGGGCCGCTGGAGAGTTGGACCCAGTACTTC. As protein: CASSVGLAGPLESWTQYF. Drawing the rest from reference TRBV7-8 and TRBJ2-5, the complete variable domain is GAGVSQSPRYKVAKRGQDVALRCDPISGHVSLFWYQQALGQGPEFLTYFQNEAQLDKSGLPSDRFFAERPEGSVSTLKIQRTQQEDSAVYLCASSVGLAGPLESWTQYFGPGTRLLVL.